The entry that follows covers one T cell receptor beta chain sequence. This clone's antigen is unknown. Base qualities are not at hand, and no much larger clone is one base apart. The data were obtained in a study of cytomegalovirus exposure and HLA in healthy donors (dated by TCRdb to between 2016 and 2019). Regarding the research as a whole: A later analysis indicated that the 95 to 150 validation repertoires were generated on the platform also employed for the 666 repertoires of the first cohort. The study was designed to test whether signatures of past pathogen exposure could be identified by cataloging public T cell receptors. A separate validation cohort of 100 to 150 different subjects was used in addition to the approximately 670-subject first cohort. To predict cytomegalovirus infection status, the study combined high-throughput TCR immunosequencing, statistical association of individual TCRs with disease status, and machine learning.

The donors belonged to the validation cohort of about 110 subjects, which was separate from the approximately 700-subject first cohort. The germline V gene yields SGHVS for CDR1 and FQNEAQ for CDR2. Counted from cysteine to phenylalanine, this CDR3 has 16 amino acids. Solely the CDR3 DNA is kept, with 48 bases framed from the first base. Trimming accounts for 2 bases at V and 6 bases at J, while the number of junction bases matched to no gene is 9. Summary of the overall study and its limitations: In vitro tests confirmed that three of the cytomegalovirus-associated TCR beta chains recognize cytomegalovirus antigens. The classifier was reported to diagnose cytomegalovirus status with high specificity and sensitivity in both the original cohort and the validation cohort. The study listed around 160 TCR beta chains as associated with cytomegalovirus. All 120 or so repertoires were used to score co-occurrence in the validation cohort in a later analysis, because that analysis had no HLA typing for the cohort. It was suggested by the authors that the approach could potentially be generalized to other disease states and immunological phenotypes. While some public TCRs were present in many individuals, most TCR sequences turned up only very rarely across donors. Of the cluster scores, roughly 93% were above 0 in a later analysis, which found that TCRs clustered in the first cohort also tended to co-occur in the 120 validation repertoires.

The library was made by the immunoSEQ multiplex PCR assay. The original pipeline was this. A statistical classification framework was developed to diagnose cytomegalovirus status using the catalog of TCR beta chain sequences. Drawn from immuneACCESS, this table holds only the in-frame rearrangements with V and J called that TCRdb kept. Clones are partly lost; checked studies trace under half to an unresolved V gene and leave the rest unexplained. Clone size and V and J calls were adopted from that table, with D and trimming inferred from the DNA. The sample has 120,000 or so clones on record, approximately 90% of them singletons. Together, the top ten hold under 1.5% of the sample.

The sample consisted of PBMCs. The V gene is TRBV7-8 and the J gene is TRBJ1-2; the junction holds 10 bases that match TRBD1. The TCR originated in a woman aged 25-40 years in good health and CMV-seropositive. The DNA sequence follows: TGTGCCAGCAGCTTATTCTCGGGACAGGGGAGGGATGGCTACACCTTC. This sequence encodes CASSLFSGQGRDGYTF.